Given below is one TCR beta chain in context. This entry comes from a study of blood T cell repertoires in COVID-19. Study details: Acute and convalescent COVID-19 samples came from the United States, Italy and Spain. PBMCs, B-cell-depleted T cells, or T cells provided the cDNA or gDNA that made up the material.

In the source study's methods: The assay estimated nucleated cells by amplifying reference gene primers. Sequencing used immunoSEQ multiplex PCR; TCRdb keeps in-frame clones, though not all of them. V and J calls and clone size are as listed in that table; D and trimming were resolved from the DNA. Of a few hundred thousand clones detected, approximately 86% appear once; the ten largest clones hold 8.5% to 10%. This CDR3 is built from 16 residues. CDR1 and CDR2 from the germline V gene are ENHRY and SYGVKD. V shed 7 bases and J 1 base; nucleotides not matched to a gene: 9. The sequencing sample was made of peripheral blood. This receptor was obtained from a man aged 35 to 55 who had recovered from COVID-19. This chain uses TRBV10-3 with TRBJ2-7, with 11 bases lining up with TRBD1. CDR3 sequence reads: CAITAKRDRGSYEQYF. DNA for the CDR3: TGTGCCATCACTGCAAAGAGGGACAGGGGGTCCTACGAGCAGTACTTC.